The 19 T cell receptor beta chains below were found in one sample sequenced in a study of blood T cell repertoires in COVID-19. The data were produced by immunoSEQ multiplex PCR, yet TCRdb's version contains in-frame clones alone and is incomplete. In the table there are about 330,000 clones, roughly nine tenths of which are singletons. The sequencing sample was made of PBMCs or T cells enriched from blood (not recorded which). All receptors derive from a woman aged 25 to 39 who had recovered from COVID-19.

This chain uses TRBV4-2 with TRBJ2-3; 9 nucleotides align to TRBD1. Germline lookup yields CDR1 LGHNA and CDR2 YNFKEQ. V shed 2 bases and J 1 base; nucleotides not matched to a gene: 1. This CDR3 is built from 15 residues. CDR3 amino acids: CASSQWDRGTDTQYF. The CDR3 region has the DNA TGTGCCAGCAGCCAATGGGACAGGGGCACAGATACGCAGTATTTT.

The chain carries TRBV2 and TRBJ1-2, with unresolved D. Germline values: CDR1 SNHLY, CDR2 FYNNEI. V lost 3 bases and J 3 bases, leaving 14 bases between the germline ends. This CDR3 has 15 residues. The CDR3 DNA follows: TGTGCCAGCAGTGAGGAGGGTCAGCGATACTATGGCTACACCTTC. This encodes CASSEEGQRYYGYTF.

The chain couples TRBV7-3 to TRBJ2-3; the D gene is possibly TRBD2 (6 bases). Germline assignment: CDR1 SGHTA and CDR2 FQGTGA. The V and J ends lost 6 bases and 2 bases respectively, with 15 bases between them. CDR3 length equals 15 residues. The CDR3 here is CASRPGVGSTDTQYF. The CDR3 DNA sequence: TGTGCCAGCAGACCGGGGGTGGGCTCCACAGATACGCAGTATTTT.

The chain combines TRBV5-5 with TRBJ1-2; a weak D match, TRBD1 (5 bases). V was pared by 4 bases and J by 8 bases, with 15 bases between. Germline CDR1 SGHKS, CDR2 YYEKEE (reference sequence). The CDR3 has 13 amino acids. In nucleotides, the CDR3 is TGTGCCAGCAGCGACGACAGTCTCCTGGGCTACACCTTC. It translates to CASSDDSLLGYTF.

The chain recombines TRBV11-3 with TRBJ2-5; the D gene is possibly TRBD2 (5 bases). The CDR3 sequence is 15 residues long. Trimming removed 5 bases at V and 5 bases at J, with 18 bases between. CDR1 SGHNT and CDR2 YENEEA come from the germline V gene. CDR3 residues: CASSPRVGDVETQYF. The CDR3 DNA is TGTGCCAGCAGCCCGCGAGTGGGAGATGTGGAGACCCAGTACTTC.

This sequence joins TRBV12-3 or TRBV12-4 and TRBJ2-7; D remains ambiguous. Trimming cost V 8 bases and J 3 bases, with 14 bases left between them. The CDR3 loop spans 13 amino acids. The CDR3 coding sequence is TGTGCCAGCGTTGCGACTCTTAGCTACGAGCAGTACTTC. Translation gives CASVATLSYEQYF.

The CDR3 DNA sequence: TGCGCCAGCAGCTTGCTGCTAAGGCTAGCGGGAGGGAACGAGCAGTACTTC. Its translation is CASSLLLRLAGGNEQYF. V is TRBV5-1 and J is TRBJ2-7; 12 nucleotides match TRBD2. The CDR3 is 17 residues long. V shed 1 base and J 5 bases; nucleotides not matched to a gene: 10. Germline CDR1 is SGHRS and CDR2 is YFSETQ.

The genes are TRBV30 and TRBJ1-1; maybe TRBD1 (5 bases). The CDR3 totals 13 residues. Germline V gene data show CDR1 as GTSNPN and CDR2 as SVGIG (reference sequence). V shed 1 base and J shed 5 bases, with 11 bases lying between them. DNA of the CDR3: TGTGCCTGGAGTGGGCAGGGTTGGACTGAAGCTTTCTTT. This codes for CAWSGQGWTEAFF.

This chain joins TRBV7-9 and TRBJ1-3; D remains ambiguous. Trimming stripped 1 base from V and 2 bases from J, with 9 bases between. The length of the CDR3 is 15 residues. Germline V gene data show CDR1 as SEHNR and CDR2 as FQNEAQ (reference sequence). The CDR3 nucleotides read TGTGCCAGCAGCTTAGAATCTTTCCCTGGAAACACCATATATTTT. Amino acids: CASSLESFPGNTIYF.

This clone was picked up one time. This chain links TRBV18 with TRBJ1-1; D is ambiguous. The CDR3 is 14 amino acids. Trimming shortened V by 4 bases and J by 0 bases, and 9 bases separated the two germline ends. The germline V gene has CDR1 KGHSH and CDR2 LQKENI. CDR3 sequence reads: CASSLNGMNTEAFF. The CDR3 DNA sequence: TGTGCCAGCTCACTGAACGGGATGAACACTGAAGCTTTCTTT.

This clone was seen just once. The V and J genes are TRBV7-8 and TRBJ1-1; 7 bases are shared with TRBD1. CDR3 size: 15 residues. The germline V gene encodes CDR1 SGHVS and CDR2 FQNEAQ. V trimming: 4 bases; J trimming: 4 bases; junction bases outside the gene matches: 9. CDR3 sequence reads: CASSSRQGWVTEAFF. The CDR3 DNA reads TGTGCCAGCAGCTCCCGACAGGGTTGGGTCACTGAAGCTTTCTTT.

This rearrangement joins TRBV13 to TRBJ1-5, with TRBD1 as a possible D gene (5 bases). CDR1 is PRHDT, CDR2 FYEKMQ, per germline (reference sequence). The CDR3 consists of 15 residues. The V gene lost 0 bases and the J gene lost 6 bases, with 12 bases spanning the gap. CDR3 region: CASSLGAGGSQPQHF. The CDR3, as DNA: TGTGCCAGCAGCTTAGGCGCCGGGGGAAGTCAGCCCCAGCATTTT.

The chain uses TRBV11-3 and TRBJ2-7; TRBD1 is a possible D gene (6 bases). The germline CDR1 and CDR2 sequences are SGHNT and YENEEA. CDR3 length: 15 amino acids. Trimming took off 0 bases at V and 7 bases at J, with 16 bases between the two ends. This chain's CDR3 is CASSLDGGVLGEQYF. The CDR3, as DNA: TGTGCCAGCAGCTTAGATGGGGGCGTATTGGGAGAGCAGTACTTC. The full variable domain, completed using reference TRBV11-3 and TRBJ2-7, is EAGVVQSPRYKIIEKKQPVAFWCNPISGHNTLYWYLQNLGQGPELLIRYENEEAVDDSQLPKDRFSAERLKGVDSTLKIQPAELGDSAVYLCASSLDGGVLGEQYFGPGTRLTVT.

The chain is built from TRBV7-9 and TRBJ1-3, with a possible D match to TRBD1 (5 bases). This CDR3 spans 13 amino acids. V was clipped by 1 base and J by 5 bases, with 6 bases between them. The V gene's germline CDR1 is SEHNR and CDR2 FQNEAQ (reference sequence). CDR3 bases: TGTGCCAGCAGCTTAGGACAGAGAAACACCATATATTTT. Amino acid sequence: CASSLGQRNTIYF.

This sequence joins TRBV19 and TRBJ1-2; 10 bases map to TRBD1. In germline, CDR1 is LNHDA, CDR2 SQIVND (reference sequence). The CDR3 has 16 residues. Trimming took 9 bases from V and 7 from J; bases not matched to a gene: 17. This chain's CDR3 is CARTNRDRGPGGGYTF. The CDR3 DNA is TGTGCCAGGACTAACCGGGACAGGGGTCCGGGTGGTGGCTACACCTTC.

In its sample, this clone was seen a few times. This rearrangement joins TRBV29-1 to TRBJ1-1; D remains unclear. Germline V gives CDR1 SQVTM, CDR2 ANQGSEA. The CDR3 has 11 residues. V was clipped by 0 bases and J by 4 bases, with 3 bases between them. The CDR3 sequence: CSVEDRTEAFF. CDR3 bases: TGCAGCGTTGAAGATCGCACTGAAGCTTTCTTT.

The chain uses TRBV4-3 and TRBJ2-1, with TRBD2 identical over 8 bases. V was clipped by 1 base and J by 8 bases; unmatched bases: 4. The CDR3 has 14 residues. Germline CDR1 and CDR2: LGHNA and YSLEER. The DNA for the CDR3 is TGCGCCAGCAGCCAAGGGTCCGGGAGGGATGAGCAGTTCTTC. Protein: CASSQGSGRDEQFF.

The count of this clone is one. The chain joins TRBV28 to TRBJ1-1, with D hard to call. V lost 2 bases to trimming and J lost 0 bases, with 7 bases between them. The CDR3 contains 14 residues. Germline CDR1 and CDR2: MDHEN and SYDVKM. As DNA, the CDR3 is TGTGCCAGCAGTTTACCTCAGATGAACACTGAAGCTTTCTTT. Its protein is CASSLPQMNTEAFF.

The V call is TRBV6-5, the J call TRBJ1-2, with a possible D match to TRBD1 (6 bases). Germline V CDR1 and CDR2: MNHEY, SVGAGI. The CDR3 consists of 15 residues. V was cut by 6 bases and J by 3 bases, with 17 bases left in between. The CDR3, as DNA: TGTGCCAGCAGCCCGGGGGGCAGGGGCCACTATGGCTACACCTTC. It encodes CASSPGGRGHYGYTF.